This is a list of T cell receptor beta chains from one sample in a study of T cells in localized non-small cell lung cancer. Assay used: immunoSEQ multiplex PCR; TCRdb lists only in-frame clones, some missing. The sample lists about 64,000 clones; roughly 79% were seen once. The sequences come from PBMCs, collected before any cancer treatment. These receptors were taken from a man aged 40 to 70 with stage II lung adenocarcinoma. Both conserved end residues are part of each CDR3. The D gene is left open where the match is weak. Only part of the rows carry a size: once, few, many, or a class if the clone is expanded.

TRBD1	TRBV5-6	.	TRBJ1-1	TGTGCCAGCAGCTATGGGGACAGGGAGAACACTGAAGCTTTCTTT	CASSYGDRENTEAFF
TRBD1	TRBV6-4	.	TRBJ2-7	TGTGCCAGCAGTCAAGACAGGGGGTACGAGCAGTACTTC	CASSQDRGYEQYF
TRBD1	TRBV9	.	TRBJ2-3	TGTGCCAGCAGCGCCCGACAGGGGATGTGGACAGATACGCAGTATTTT	CASSARQGMWTDTQYF
.	TRBV4-1	.	TRBJ1-3	TGCGCCAGCAGCCAAGATCGGGGGGGTGCTGGAAACACCATATATTTT	CASSQDRGGAGNTIYF
.	TRBV20-1	.	TRBJ2-1	TGCAGTGTTCAGCAGGGAAATGAGCAGTTCTTC	CSVQQGNEQFF
TRBD1	TRBV7-2	.	TRBJ1-1	TGTGCCAGCAGCTTGGACAGGTTGAACACTGAAGCTTTCTTT	CASSLDRLNTEAFF
.	TRBV7-6	medium-sized	TRBJ1-5	TGTGCCAGCAGCTTAGGGGATAGAGGCAATCAGCCCCAGCATTTT	CASSLGDRGNQPQHF
TRBD2	TRBV19	.	TRBJ2-5	TGTGCCAGTACCGGAGATAGCGGGAGAGAGACCCAGTACTTC	CASTGDSGRETQYF
TRBD1	TRBV15	.	TRBJ2-4	TGTGCCACCAGCAGGACTGACGGACAGGGGGCCGGAGCCAAAAACATTCAGTACTTC	CATSRTDGQGAGAKNIQYF
TRBD1	TRBV15	.	TRBJ2-1	TGTGCCACCAGCAGAGATGTAGGGACAGGGGACTACAATGAGCAGTTCTTC	CATSRDVGTGDYNEQFF
TRBD2	TRBV10-3	.	TRBJ2-1	TGTGCCATCAGTGGTAGCGGGATTGGGTTTGAGCAGTTCTTC	CAISGSGIGFEQFF
.	TRBV7-9	.	TRBJ1-4	TGTGCCAGCAGCCCCGGGAACCAGCCGGCTGAAAAACTGTTTTTT	CASSPGNQPAEKLFF